This T cell receptor (beta chain) is from a study of blood T cell repertoires in COVID-19. CDR3 length: 15 residues. The V gene lost 3 bases and the J gene lost 4 bases, with 16 bases spanning the gap. From germline, CDR1 is LNHDA and CDR2 SQIVND (reference sequence). Methods used by the authors: From reference gene primer amplification, estimates of nucleated cell counts were derived. Using immunoSEQ multiplex PCR, the repertoire was profiled, and TCRdb retains in-frame clones only, with some absent. V and J calls plus clone size are reproduced from that table; the DNA served to infer D and trimming. The sample consists of some 50,000 clones, 84% of them appearing once.

The V and J genes are TRBV19 and TRBJ2-7, with D possibly TRBD2 on 6 matching bases. The sequence was collected from a middle-aged man with acute or convalescent COVID-19. The specimen was peripheral blood. The CDR3 bases are TGTGCCAGTAGTATTGGGGCCGGGACTCTATACGAGCAGTACTTC. The encoded protein is CASSIGAGTLYEQYF.